This T cell receptor beta chain was profiled in a study of T-cell memory formation after mild COVID-19. The CDR3 sequence is 16 residues long. CDR1 is GTSNPN, CDR2 SVGIG, per germline (reference sequence). V gave up 0 bases and J gave up 8 bases, with 19 bases separating them. This clonotype qualifies as medium-sized (0.01 to 0.1%). TCRdb independently ran MiXCR on the 5' RACE reads; one entry per CDR3 protein. The sample gives 85,000 to 130,000 distinct CDR3 sequences, around an eighth of which show up once; 27% is in the top ten. This TCR derives from an adult woman who had mild COVID-19 (a few samples of this study predate the infection). Cell type and time point are not known. V usage is TRBV30 and J usage is TRBJ1-4; D is uncertain. Sequencing used PBMCs or a T cell subset sorted from them (not recorded which). The chain's CDR3 is CAWSVPMDLSGEKLFF. The CDR3 DNA sequence: TGTGCCTGGAGTGTACCCATGGATCTTTCGGGCGAAAAACTGTTTTTT.